This TCR beta chain is drawn from a study of cytomegalovirus exposure and HLA in healthy donors (dated by TCRdb to 2017 to 2019). About the study as a whole: In an earlier analysis of 550 to 750 of the donors, 250 to 350 Gb of sequence data and 90 million to 120 million unique TCR beta sequences from approximately 180 million T cells were reported. Roughly 300 gigabases of sequencing data and some 85 million unique TCR sequences were included in an early release covering about 600 HLA-typed donors. Of the roughly 390 genotyped donors, 81% fell in the genetic ancestry cluster associated with self-reported Caucasian donors. The study aimed to test whether signatures of past pathogen exposure could be identified by cataloging public T cell receptors. Using immunosequencing, the study profiled T cell repertoires from about 650 subjects and related those repertoires to cytomegalovirus serostatus. Besides the first cohort of under 700 subjects, a separate validation cohort made up of roughly 120 different subjects was used. To predict cytomegalovirus infection status, the study brought together high-throughput TCR immunosequencing, statistical association of individual TCRs with disease status, and machine learning. A later analysis re-analyzed previously published TCR beta repertoires from approximately 670 donors and added high-resolution HLA genotyping to study TCR occurrence patterns. Rather than using new phenotypic data, the later analysis identified candidate immune exposures from TCR beta sequences and from how often those sequences occurred across donors. An earlier analysis of approximately 580 of the donors used high-throughput TCR beta sequencing to judge whether each TCR beta V gene segment behaved as functional or pseudogenic. Donor age, sex, ethnicity and CMV serostatus were compiled alongside the repertoire data. Genome-wide SNP genotypes for about 65% of the 666 donors were used in a later genetic analysis, which treated that subset as a discovery cohort. Every discovery cohort repertoire had been produced on one sequencing platform. Both class I and class II loci were covered by HLA typing, at four-digit resolution. The number of donors typed differed by locus, with about 620-630 for A, B, C, DRB1 and DQB1, roughly 550 for DQA1, 606 for DPA1, and around 450 for DPB1. About 5 DR-DQ haplotypes were handled as single units for association and clustering, since linkage in the cohort was strong. On average, around 230,000 unique TCR beta nucleotide sequences were sequenced per donor among 398 genotyped donors of the cohort, with roughly 20% of those sequences being non-productive.

To note about this clone: Its antigen is currently not known. One base away there is no much larger clone; base qualities are not given.

The full study reports these points: A few of the identified cytomegalovirus-associated TCR beta chains were confirmed in vitro to be specific for cytomegalovirus antigens. A further reported finding was that TCR beta sequences accurately predicted the HLA-A and HLA-B alleles for most subjects in the first cohort. According to the authors, the approach could potentially be generalized to other disease states and immunological phenotypes. Only TCR beta chains were sequenced in this cohort, and the absence of alpha or paired-chain data limited detectable features. Broadly in line with IMGT annotations, most TCR beta V segments showed up in productive rearrangements about 90% or about 30% of the time in an earlier analysis of about 500 of the donors. For the cohort, immune exposure information was limited to CMV serostatus. When HLA alleles, especially DR and DQ, strongly co-occurred, TCR associations were difficult to assign to individual alleles. Most TCR sequences were observed very rarely across donors, whereas some public TCRs were present in many individuals. An association between a missense DCLRE1C variant and V-gene and J-gene trimming of TCR beta chains was found in a later genetic analysis and replicated in an independent cohort. Because the 87-base-pair reads could not distinguish some IMGT-functional V segments, including TRBV6-2 and TRBV6-3, those segments were excluded. In a later analysis, HLA-associated TCR beta chains showed more clonal expansion and lower generation probabilities than non-associated chains that were equally common. A cluster of highly shared sequence variants was judged likely to represent a technical artifact of the sequencing pipeline. Sequencing depth was assumed to be roughly uniform across donors in the presence/absence analyses, though that assumption may not hold. In a later analysis, most CMV-associated TCR beta chains were found to appear HLA-restricted, with HLA associations seemingly driven largely by CMV exposure. Because counts were too low, approximately 18 rarely observed V segments, including chromosome 9 orphons, were excluded from the earlier analysis of under 650 of the donors. In a later analysis, TCR association rates were found to vary across HLA loci, with the most associated TCRs seen for DRB1 alleles and the fewest for HLA-C alleles. A later genetic analysis reported fewer N-insertions in productive TCRs among donors in an Asian-associated ancestry cluster than the approximately 700-donor mean. At a false discovery rate of 0.05, a later analysis linked under 20,000 TCR beta sequences to specific HLA alleles. The classifier was reported to diagnose cytomegalovirus status with high specificity and sensitivity in both the original cohort and the validation cohort. Linkage disequilibrium might explain the correlated functional status among segregating V segments, but an unknown experimental factor could not be excluded. According to a later analysis, parvovirus B19, influenza, CMV and Epstein-Barr virus appeared linked to several top co-occurrence clusters. The study listed 150 to 200 TCR beta chains as associated with cytomegalovirus. Because HLA typing was missing for some donors at each locus, association tests included only the typed subset.

The library came from the immunoSEQ multiplex PCR assay. For the multiplex PCR, a mixture combining 60 forward primers for TCR Vbeta segments and 13 reverse primers for TCR Jbeta segments was used. The CDR3 region of rearranged TCR beta genes was amplified from genomic DNA with a multiplex PCR assay. The amplified TCR beta libraries were sequenced on the Illumina HiSeq System as 87-base-pair reads. In the paper's pipeline: Across the roughly 640 repertoires, a later analysis counted 60 million to 90 million unique TCR beta chains, around 11 million of which were shared by at least two donors. Raw reads were error-corrected and collapsed into unique sequences with a nearest-neighbor algorithm that merged closely related sequences to remove PCR and sequencing errors. V, D and J gene segments were assigned by aligning CDR3 sequences to IMGT reference sequences. Each retained sequence needed at least a six-nucleotide match to both a V gene segment and a J gene segment. Rearrangements were called productive when the CDR3 lacked stop codons and stayed in frame with V and J; all others were non-productive. Following IMGT convention, CDR3 was defined as the stretch from the second conserved V-encoded cysteine up to the conserved J-encoded phenylalanine. In an earlier analysis of around 570 of the donors, sequences lacking an unambiguous match to a single V gene segment were excluded. In an earlier analysis of roughly 500 of the donors, V segments were called functional above 56.7% productive rearrangements and were called segregating when the between-donor standard deviation exceeded 5%. To diagnose cytomegalovirus status from the catalog of TCR beta chain sequences, a statistical classification framework was built. A later analysis assigned V and J genes by comparing TCR nucleotide sequences with IMGT/GENE-DB human TR gene sequences. The TCRdist pipeline was used in a later analysis to assign CDR3 sequences and most-parsimonious VDJ recombination scenarios. In a later analysis, every TCR beta chain was defined by the combination of its CDR3 amino acid sequence and its V-gene family, and reads without a unique V-gene family were dropped. In a later analysis, around 600 highly shared, low-generation-probability nucleotide sequences were removed to address suspected cross-contamination and a sequencing artifact. A later analysis calculated a clonal expansion index for each public chain from normalized within-repertoire ranks of inferred template counts. Generation probabilities in a later analysis came from a VDJ recombination model fitted to out-of-frame rearrangements, and those results were checked against IGoR. In a later analysis, TCR-TCR, TCR-HLA and TCR-CMV co-occurrence was scored with hypergeometric tests, and a repertoire-size bias correction was applied to TCR pairs. A later analysis estimated false discovery rates by permuting HLA or CMV assignments 20 times. In a later analysis, co-occurring TCRs were grouped using DBSCAN, and TCRdist sequence similarity was added for clustering within HLA-allele-positive subsets. For co-occurrence clustering, repertoires with fewer than 30,000 or more than 120,000 public chains were excluded, along with a handful of repertoires with anomalous nucleotide sharing. The table comes from immuneACCESS by way of TCRdb, which keeps in-frame sequences with V and J called. Part of the clones is missing from these tables; in studies checked, under half for an unresolved V gene and the rest for unknown reasons. That table is the source of V, J and clone size, and D and trimming were worked out from the DNA. The sample records about 160,000 clones, 60% to 85% of which are singletons. The ten largest clones add up to about 13% of the sample.

The cohort consisted of 650 to 850 healthy bone marrow donors. All cohort members were sampled while nominally healthy, although unrecorded immune exposures were likely present. The donor tested CMV seropositive and was one of the 289 seropositive cohort members. Every donor gave a peripheral blood sample, and the peripheral blood mononuclear cells from that sample were used for TCR beta sequencing. The Qiagen DNeasy Blood Extraction Kit was used to extract genomic DNA from the blood cell samples. The CDR3 sequence holds 12 residues, the cysteine and phenylalanine included. The DNA shown is the 36-base CDR3, in frame from base 1. V was cut back by 5 bases and J by 5 bases, leaving a gap of 9 bases between them. The germline V gene provides CDR1 ENHRY and CDR2 SYGVKD.

Source material: PBMCs. The chain links TRBV10-3 with TRBJ2-5; TRBD2 is perhaps the D gene, given 5 matching bases. The sequence was obtained from a middle-aged man in good health and CMV-seropositive. The CDR3 amino acid sequence is: CAISKGGETQYF. The nucleotide sequence reads as follows: TGTGCCATCAGTAAGGGCGGGGAGACCCAGTACTTC.